This TCR beta chain derives from a study of T cells in Graves' hyperthyroidism and ophthalmopathy. The CDR3 runs 15 residues. Germline CDR1 is SGHTA and CDR2 is FQGNSA. V gave up 7 bases and J gave up 5 bases; unmatched junction bases: 8. Study results and caveats: In the blood, most expanded thyroid clonotypes above 0.001 appeared as well.

TCR beta CDR3 regions were amplified from RNA transcripts. HTBI primers were employed in a first-round RT-PCR of the TCR CDR3. Each CDR3 protein is one row after TCRdb ran MiXCR on the multiplex PCR reads. Of roughly 500,000 distinct CDR3 sequences listed, around 43% are singletons. This clonotype was counted at least ten times. Its antigen is not identified. The sequencing sample was made of peripheral blood or thyroid tissue (not recorded which). The TCR comes from an adult woman with Graves' disease, either hyperthyroidism or ophthalmopathy (not recorded which). The chain links TRBV7-2 to TRBJ2-2, with 9 bases that match TRBD2. CDR3: CASTPSGAGTGELFF. The CDR3 DNA reads as TGTGCCAGCACCCCTAGCGGGGCTGGGACCGGGGAGCTGTTTTTT.